This T cell receptor (beta chain) was obtained from a study of CXCR3-negative and CXCR3-positive naive CD8 T cells. Study context: The total count of TRB reads reached about 135 million, and each library contributed about 1.5 +/- 0.3 million.

TRB cDNA was prepared as libraries by UMI-labeled 5' RACE. One entry per CDR3 protein, without DNA, is what TCRdb gives after re-calling the 5' RACE reads. The sample table includes tens of thousands of distinct CDR3 sequences. Per the germline V gene, CDR1 is MNHNS and CDR2 is SASEGT. The CDR3 spans 15 residues. General study findings and limits: Between one naive subset and the other, surface CD5 was comparable, and TCR strength was inferred from TRB CDR3 properties. Naive CXCR3-positive and CXCR3-negative cells shared similar TRBV-TRBJ usage, unlike memory cells.

A word on this clonotype: Its antigen is unidentified.

The TCR originated in a human donor in good health. Some clones in this sample may be carry-over from other donors' samples. Sequencing used memory CD8+ T cells from blood. This chain joins TRBV6-1 and TRBJ2-2; TCRdb picks TRBD2, but there is no DNA to check that call. CDR3 loop: CASRGGGSEAGELFF.